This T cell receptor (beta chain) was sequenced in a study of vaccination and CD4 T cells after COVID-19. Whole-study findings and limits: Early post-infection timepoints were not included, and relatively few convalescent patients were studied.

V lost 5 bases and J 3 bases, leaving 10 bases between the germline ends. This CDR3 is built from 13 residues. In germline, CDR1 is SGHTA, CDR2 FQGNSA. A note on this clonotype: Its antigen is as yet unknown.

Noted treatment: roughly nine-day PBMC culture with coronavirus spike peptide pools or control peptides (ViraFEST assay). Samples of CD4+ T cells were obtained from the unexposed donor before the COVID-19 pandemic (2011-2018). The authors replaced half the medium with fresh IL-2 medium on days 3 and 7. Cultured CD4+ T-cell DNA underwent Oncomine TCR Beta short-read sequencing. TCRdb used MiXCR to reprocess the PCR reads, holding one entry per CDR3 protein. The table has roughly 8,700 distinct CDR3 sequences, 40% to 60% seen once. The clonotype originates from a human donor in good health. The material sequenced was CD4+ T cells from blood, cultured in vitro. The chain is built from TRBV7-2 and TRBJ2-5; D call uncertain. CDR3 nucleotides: TGTGCCAGCAGCCGCGGACGGGAAGAGACCCAGTACTTC. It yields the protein CASSRGREETQYF.